This paragraph reports one T cell receptor (beta chain). The data belong to a study of blood T cell repertoires in COVID-19. Repertoires were generated with immunoSEQ multiplex PCR, while TCRdb's copy carries only in-frame clones and drops some. The sample has around 380,000 clones, around 84% seen once; the top ten hold about 1%. The length of the CDR3 is 14 residues. Germline CDR1 reads LNHDA; CDR2 reads SQIVND (reference sequence). J was trimmed by 4 bases and V by 6 bases; bases with no gene match: 4. The specimen sequenced was peripheral blood. V gene TRBV19 combines with J gene TRBJ2-1; TRBD2 matches at 9 bases. This receptor was taken from a human donor with acute or convalescent COVID-19. The donor label of this sample is uncertain. CDR3 protein: CASRVAGEYNEQFF. CDR3 nucleotides: TGTGCCAGTAGGGTAGCGGGGGAATACAATGAGCAGTTCTTC.